These 3 T cell receptor beta chains were all obtained from the same sample, sequenced in a study of blood T cell repertoires in COVID-19. TCRdb's table, derived via immunoSEQ multiplex PCR, lists solely in-frame clones and lacks some. The table shows hundreds of thousands of clones, with more than 70% occurring only once. Sequencing was done on a sample of PBMCs or T cells enriched from blood (not recorded which). These receptor sequences come from a woman aged 40 to 50 with acute COVID-19.

This chain joins TRBV28 and TRBJ1-4; no firm D call. This CDR3 has 14 residues. V lost 6 bases and J lost 0, with 8 bases in between. Germline V lookup: CDR1 MDHEN, CDR2 SYDVKM. CDR3 sequence: CASSAISTNEKLFF. The CDR3 nucleotides are TGTGCCAGCAGCGCGATCTCAACTAATGAAAAACTGTTTTTT.

This chain's CDR3 is CASSSQAVRNTIYF. The CDR3 DNA reads TGTGCCAGCAGCTCCCAAGCGGTGAGAAACACCATATATTTT. The chain couples TRBV7-2 to TRBJ1-3, with unresolved D. Trimming took off 4 bases at V and 5 bases at J, with 12 bases between the two ends. The CDR3 loop spans 14 amino acids. Germline V lookup: CDR1 SGHTA, CDR2 FQGNSA.

The rearrangement joins TRBV27 to TRBJ2-1; D is possibly TRBD2 (5 bases). V dropped 4 bases and J dropped 0 bases, with 13 bases sitting between them. The CDR3 has 16 amino acids. The V gene's germline CDR1 is MNHEY and CDR2 SMNVEV (reference sequence). CDR3 loop: CASSWELMSSYNEQFF. CDR3 nucleotide sequence: TGTGCCAGCAGTTGGGAGCTCATGAGCTCCTACAATGAGCAGTTCTTC.